These 17 T cell receptor beta chains were all obtained from the same sample, sequenced in a study of T-cell memory formation after mild COVID-19. TCRdb redid the calling of the 5' RACE reads with MiXCR, one entry per CDR3 protein. The table shows under 250,000 distinct CDR3 sequences, with approximately 10% occurring only once. Sequencing input: PBMCs or a T cell subset sorted from them (not recorded which). Receptors originate from a man aged 18 to 35 who had mild COVID-19 (a few samples of this study predate the infection). Cell type and time point are not known.

This clonotype occurred many times. The V and J genes are TRBV5-1 and TRBJ2-7; 10 bases match TRBD1. Germline assignment: CDR1 SGHRS and CDR2 YFSETQ. CDR3 length: 16 amino acids. V dropped 4 bases and J dropped 4; count of bases not matched to a gene: 11. CDR3 amino acids: CASSREPGQGLYEQYF. DNA for the CDR3: TGCGCCAGCAGCCGAGAGCCGGGACAGGGGCTGTACGAGCAGTACTTC.

The chain links TRBV6-2 or TRBV6-3 to TRBJ1-1; 10 positions match TRBD1. CDR1 and CDR2 from the germline V gene are MNHEY and SVGEGT. The CDR3 has 13 residues. V dropped 6 bases and J dropped 5; count of bases not matched to a gene: 3. DNA of the CDR3: TGTGCCAGCAGGGGACAGGGGATAACTGAAGCTTTCTTT. This sequence encodes CASRGQGITEAFF.

The chain couples TRBV6-5 to TRBJ1-3; D unclear. Germline V gene data show CDR1 as MNHEY and CDR2 as SVGAGI. The ends were cut back, 0 bases at V and 0 bases at J, with 3 bases in the middle. There are 14 residues in the CDR3. DNA for the CDR3: TGTGCCAGCAGTTACTCGAACTCTGGAAACACCATATATTTT. Translating gives CASSYSNSGNTIYF.

In its sample, this clonotype was seen many times. The V and J genes are TRBV7-2 and TRBJ2-7, with a tentative D call TRBD1 (6 bases). The V gene lost 0 bases and the J gene lost 0 bases, with 9 bases spanning the gap. Germline CDR1 SGHTA, CDR2 FQGNSA. The CDR3 is 15 amino acids. The CDR3 sequence is CASSLAWGPSYEQYF. The CDR3 DNA reads as TGTGCCAGCAGCTTAGCCTGGGGGCCCTCCTACGAGCAGTACTTC.

This clonotype occurred a few times. This CDR3 reads CASSQDTRDHYGYTF. CDR3 DNA: TGCGCCAGCAGCCAAGATACGAGGGATCACTATGGCTACACCTTC. The chain carries TRBV4-1 and TRBJ1-2; no clear D. This CDR3 comprises 15 residues. CDR1 and CDR2 (germline): MGHRA, YSYEKL. Trimming took off 0 bases at V and 3 bases at J, with 11 bases between the two ends.

This chain joins TRBV12-3 or TRBV12-4 and TRBJ2-1; tentatively, D is TRBD1 (6 bases). Trimming pared 6 bases from V and 7 bases from J, leaving 10 bases between. This CDR3 has 12 residues. CDR3 protein: CASRDRSNEQFF. DNA for the CDR3: TGTGCCAGCAGGGACAGATCAAATGAGCAGTTCTTC.

In its sample, this clonotype was seen a few times. The V call is TRBV7-2, the J call TRBJ1-1, with a tentative D call TRBD1 (6 bases). V lost 5 bases, J lost 1 base, and 14 bases lay in between. The CDR3 runs 15 residues. Germline-derived CDR1 and CDR2 are SGHTA and FQGNSA. CDR3 region: CASSIQGGGNTEAFF. DNA of the CDR3: TGTGCCAGCAGCATTCAGGGAGGGGGGAACACTGAAGCTTTCTTT.

The sample holds a few counts of this clonotype. The chain uses TRBV7-2 and TRBJ2-3; D may match TRBD1 or TRBD2 (6 bases each). Germline V gene sequence: CDR1 SGHTA, CDR2 FQGNSA. V dropped 4 bases and J dropped 6 bases, with 14 bases sitting between them. CDR3 length: 14 amino acids. The CDR3 spells CASSWQSGADTQYF. DNA for the CDR3: TGTGCCAGCAGCTGGCAGTCGGGGGCGGATACGCAGTATTTT.

The rearrangement links TRBV5-1 to TRBJ2-3, with D unresolved. The ends were cut back, 5 bases at V and 4 bases at J, with 5 bases in the middle. The germline gives CDR1 SGHRS, CDR2 YFSETQ. This CDR3 spans 11 amino acids. The CDR3 spells CASRRSDTQYF. CDR3 DNA: TGCGCCAGCAGGAGGTCAGATACGCAGTATTTT.

This clonotype has a handful of counts. This chain joins TRBV7-3 and TRBJ1-1; possible D gene TRBD1, 5 bases. V lost 5 bases and J 7 bases, leaving 17 bases between the germline ends. CDR1 is SGHTA, CDR2 FQGTGA, per germline. The CDR3 has 14 amino acids. The CDR3 bases are TGTGCCAGCAGCCCCCCGGGAGGGGCGAGTGAAGCTTTCTTT. Amino acid sequence: CASSPPGGASEAFF.

This clonotype was seen a few times. The chain is built from TRBV2 and TRBJ2-2, with D perhaps TRBD1 (5 bases). The CDR3 is 14 amino acids. Germline CDR1 reads SNHLY; CDR2 reads FYNNEI. V gave up 7 bases and J gave up 1 base, with 10 bases separating them. CDR3 sequence (DNA): TGTGCCAGCACCTTAGACAGGAACACCGGGGAGCTGTTTTTT. Its protein product is CASTLDRNTGELFF.

This clonotype has only a few counts. J is TRBJ2-1 and V is TRBV4-3, with TRBD1 as a possible D gene (6 bases). V was pared by 0 bases and J by 4 bases, with 13 bases between. Germline CDR1 and CDR2: LGHNA and YSLEER. The CDR3 consists of 16 residues. The CDR3 reads CASSQEGPDRYNEQFF. The CDR3 DNA follows: TGCGCCAGCAGCCAAGAAGGGCCCGACAGGTACAATGAGCAGTTCTTC.

The chain couples TRBV7-2 to TRBJ2-3, with unresolved D. Germline loops: CDR1 SGHTA, CDR2 FQGNSA. V lost 5 bases and J 2 bases, leaving 8 bases between the germline ends. The CDR3 has 13 amino acids. The CDR3 DNA is TGTGCCAGCAGCCCCTCACCCACAGATACGCAGTATTTT. Translated: CASSPSPTDTQYF.

In this sample, this clonotype turned up a few times. The chain links TRBV6-2 or TRBV6-3 to TRBJ1-1, with 10 bases matching TRBD1. Germline V gene lookup returns CDR1 MNHEY and CDR2 SVGEGT. V dropped 7 bases and J dropped 4; count of bases not matched to a gene: 6. This CDR3 comprises 14 residues. CDR3: CASNDRGQGTEAFF. For the CDR3, the DNA is TGTGCCAGCAATGACAGGGGGCAGGGCACTGAAGCTTTCTTT.

This clonotype showed up just a few times. This chain connects TRBV5-6 to TRBJ2-7; D might be TRBD1 or TRBD2, each matching 5 bases. From germline, CDR1 is SGHDT and CDR2 YYEEEE. V gave up 3 bases and J gave up 6 bases, with 19 bases separating them. The CDR3 has 15 residues. CDR3 sequence reads: CASSWGRVEGLEQYF. CDR3 nucleotide sequence: TGTGCCAGCAGCTGGGGACGGGTCGAGGGGCTCGAGCAGTACTTC.

This clonotype showed up just a few times. The rearrangement uses TRBV4-3 and TRBJ1-2, with D hard to call. Per germline, CDR1 LGHNA and CDR2 YSLEER. V lost 4 bases, J lost 3 bases, and 12 bases lay in between. The CDR3 runs 14 residues. Here the CDR3 reads CASSPGGFDYGYTF. Written as DNA, the CDR3 is TGCGCCAGCAGCCCGGGCGGTTTCGACTATGGCTACACCTTC.

This clonotype was recorded many times. V usage is TRBV12-3 or TRBV12-4 and J usage is TRBJ2-5; D is unclear. Deletions cut 6 bases from V and 2 bases from J, with 10 bases between. The CDR3 runs to 13 residues. The CDR3 sequence is CASSYNSQETQYF. CDR3 bases: TGTGCCAGCAGCTACAACTCACAAGAGACCCAGTACTTC.